The 27 T cell receptor beta chains below all came from one sample that was sequenced in a study of T-cell reconstitution after alpha-beta-depleted transplantation in children (TCRdb year 2016). This sample's treatment or condition label indicates: allogeneic hematopoietic cell transplantation with graft depleted of TCRalphabeta T cells and CD19 B cells. Library preparation was by PCR. TCRdb lists the instrument as Illumina HiSeq 2500. TCR library preparation used molecular barcoding, with unique molecular identifiers applied to normalize quantification of the TCRbeta repertoire. In TCRdb, the public reads were trimmed at Q25 with fastp and aligned with MiXCR, with productive beta chains retained. Identical CDR3 protein sequences are pooled into one entry, listed with their most common genes and DNA. Present in this sample are more than 120,000 distinct CDR3 sequences, around 8.5% of which were seen just once. About a sixth of the sample goes to the ten largest clones.

The sample here was PBMCs, mostly from graft donor cells, taken 180 days after TCRalphabeta/CD19-depleted stem cell transplant. These TCRs come from a female patient aged 2-9 years who had a stem cell transplant for congenital amegakaryocytic thrombocytopenia, so the T cells may come from the graft donor.

This clonotype was found many times. The V gene is TRBV5-6, the J gene TRBJ2-1; no definite D call. Trimming shortened V by 4 bases and J by 6 bases, and 20 bases separated the two germline ends. CDR1 and CDR2 (germline): SGHDT, YYEEEE. The CDR3 is made up of 16 amino acids. CDR3 bases: TGTGCCAGCAGCCCTGTCGGGCTAGTGCCACCCAATGAGCAGTTCTTC. As protein: CASSPVGLVPPNEQFF.

This clonotype was observed at least ten times. The J gene is TRBJ1-5, the V gene TRBV7-8; 10 nucleotides agree with TRBD1. Germline loops: CDR1 SGHVS, CDR2 FQNEAQ. This CDR3 comprises 15 residues. Trimming cost V 4 bases and J 6 bases; bases outside gene matches: 6. DNA of the CDR3: TGTGCCAGCAGCTATAGACAGGGGGCAGCTCAGCCCCAGCATTTT. Amino acid sequence: CASSYRQGAAQPQHF.

The chain recombines TRBV12-3 or TRBV12-4 with TRBJ2-7; 7 nucleotides match TRBD1. The CDR3 sequence is 18 residues long. V lost 5 bases and J lost 3; bases outside the gene matches: 19. CDR3 DNA: TGTGCCAGCAGTCAAAGATACACTCCGGGACAGATGTTCTACGAGCAGTACTTC. The encoded protein is CASSQRYTPGQMFYEQYF.

This clonotype has at least ten counts. The rearrangement joins TRBV28 to TRBJ2-7, with D possibly being TRBD1 (6 bases). Germline CDR1 MDHEN, CDR2 SYDVKM. V gave up 10 bases and J gave up 5 bases, with 12 bases separating them. CDR3 size: 11 residues. CDR3 region: CATHEGDEQYF. The CDR3 nucleotides are TGTGCCACCCATGAGGGGGACGAGCAGTACTTC.

This clonotype appeared many times. This chain joins TRBV18 and TRBJ2-1, with D unresolved. The CDR3 spans 13 residues. Germline CDR1 is KGHSH and CDR2 is LQKENI. Deletions cut 2 bases from V and 5 bases from J, with 7 bases between. CDR3 DNA sequence: TGTGCCAGCTCACCAGGGCGTGACAATGAGCAGTTCTTC. Translating gives CASSPGRDNEQFF.

This clonotype turned up a few times. V is TRBV18 and J is TRBJ2-7; D may be TRBD1 (5 bases). V lost 2 bases, J lost 4 bases, and 12 bases lay in between. Germline V gene sequence: CDR1 KGHSH, CDR2 LQKENI. The CDR3 length is 14 residues. CDR3 sequence reads: CASSPSGFTYEQYF. The DNA for the CDR3 is TGTGCCAGCTCACCATCAGGGTTTACTTACGAGCAGTACTTC.

This clonotype was counted many times. The rearrangement uses TRBV5-1 and TRBJ2-1; TRBD1 agrees at 7 bases. The CDR3 has 15 amino acids. The germline gives CDR1 SGHRS, CDR2 YFSETQ. V dropped 0 bases and J dropped 2; count of bases not matched to a gene: 2. This CDR3 is CASSLEGGAYNEQFF. In DNA form, the CDR3 reads TGCGCCAGCAGCTTGGAAGGGGGCGCCTACAATGAGCAGTTCTTC. Full variable domain (missing parts from reference TRBV5-1 and TRBJ2-1): KAGVTQTPRYLIKTRGQQVTLSCSPISGHRSVSWYQQTPGQGLQFLFEYFSETQRNKGNFPGRFSGRQFSNSRSEMNVSTLELGDSALYLCASSLEGGAYNEQFFGPGTRLTVL.

V usage is TRBV12-3 or TRBV12-4 and J usage is TRBJ2-3; 10 positions match TRBD2. The CDR3 totals 17 residues. V lost 1 base and J lost 5; bases outside the gene matches: 9. The CDR3 DNA sequence: TGTGCCAGCAGTTTAGGGAGGACAGCGGGGGGGGTAGATACGCAGTATTTT. Encoded protein: CASSLGRTAGGVDTQYF.

This clonotype occurred a few times. J is TRBJ1-5 and V is TRBV3-1; 9 bases line up with TRBD1. Germline CDR1 LGHDT, CDR2 YNNKEL (reference sequence). Trimming removed 5 bases from V and 2 bases from J; junction bases left unmatched: 7. This CDR3 has 16 residues. CDR3 coding DNA: TGTGCCAGCAGCAAACGGACAGGGGAGGGCAATCAGCCCCAGCATTTT. Its translation is CASSKRTGEGNQPQHF.

This clonotype has at least ten counts. The chain carries TRBV20-1 and TRBJ2-3, with TRBD1 as a possible D gene (5 bases). The CDR3 is made up of 12 amino acids. Trimming removed 7 bases at V and 2 bases at J, with 10 bases between. Germline lookup yields CDR1 DFQATT and CDR2 SNEGSKA (reference sequence). The CDR3 region is CSGQLFTDTQYF. The CDR3 DNA is TGCAGTGGACAGCTCTTCACAGATACGCAGTATTTT.

The rearrangement joins TRBV7-2 to TRBJ2-1; either TRBD1 or TRBD2 may fit D (6 bases each). Deletions cut 4 bases from V and 3 bases from J, with 16 bases between. This CDR3 has 16 amino acids. CDR1 and CDR2 (germline): SGHTA, FQGNSA. In DNA, the CDR3 is TGTGCCAGCAGCTCGAGGGGGGACCCCCGCTACAATGAGCAGTTCTTC. Amino acid sequence: CASSSRGDPRYNEQFF.

This clonotype came up many times. This rearrangement joins TRBV3-1 to TRBJ2-7; D remains unclear. The CDR3 spans 14 residues. V lost 0 bases, J lost 6 bases, and 12 bases lay in between. Germline V CDR1 and CDR2: LGHDT, YNNKEL (reference sequence). CDR3 protein: CASSQDWTDGEQYF. The CDR3 DNA follows: TGTGCCAGCAGCCAAGATTGGACGGACGGCGAGCAGTACTTC.

This clonotype showed up many times. The chain employs TRBV4-3 and TRBJ2-7; 9 bases are shared with TRBD2. The CDR3 contains 15 residues. Germline V gene lookup returns CDR1 LGHNA and CDR2 YSLEER. After removal of 1 base from V and 0 bases from J, the junction contained 1 base not matched to a gene. CDR3: CASSQVAGDSYEQYF. The CDR3 coding sequence is TGCGCCAGCAGCCAAGTAGCGGGAGACTCCTACGAGCAGTACTTC.

The chain combines TRBV20-1 with TRBJ2-7; D possibly uses TRBD1 or TRBD2 (5 bases each). The CDR3 runs 14 residues. Trimming shortened V by 2 bases and J by 7 bases, and 18 bases separated the two germline ends. Looked up from germline, CDR1 is DFQATT and CDR2 is SNEGSKA (reference sequence). The CDR3 region has the DNA TGCAGTGCTAGAACTCGGGGCCGGATGGGGGAGCAGTACTTC. Translation gives CSARTRGRMGEQYF.

Many counts were recorded for this clonotype. The chain joins TRBV20-1 to TRBJ2-1; D is perhaps TRBD1 or TRBD2 (5 bases each). The ends were cut back, 1 base at V and 9 bases at J, with 7 bases in the middle. Germline V gives CDR1 DFQATT, CDR2 SNEGSKA (reference sequence). The CDR3 has 11 residues. As DNA, the CDR3 is TGCAGTGCTAGAGGGGACCCTGAGCAGTTCTTC. Translation gives CSARGDPEQFF.

Many counts were recorded for this clonotype. This chain uses TRBV7-2 with TRBJ2-7; a possible D gene is TRBD1 (5 bases). The V gene's germline CDR1 is SGHTA and CDR2 FQGNSA. The V and J ends lost 6 bases and 5 bases respectively, with 20 bases between them. This CDR3 comprises 15 residues. In DNA form, the CDR3 reads TGTGCCAGCAGAAGACGGGCAGGGATAGTTAACGAGCAGTACTTC. It translates to CASRRRAGIVNEQYF.

This rearrangement joins TRBV5-1 to TRBJ2-1; 8 bases are shared with TRBD1. From germline, CDR1 is SGHRS and CDR2 YFSETQ. The V gene end was trimmed by 2 bases and the J gene end by 6 bases; junction bases not matched to a gene: 7. The CDR3 totals 15 residues. The CDR3 region has the DNA TGCGCCAGCAGCTTCGGGGACAGGCTAATCAATGAGCAGTTCTTC. As protein: CASSFGDRLINEQFF.

The chain links TRBV5-1 to TRBJ2-3; the match to TRBD2 covers 11 bases. Germline V CDR1 and CDR2: SGHRS, YFSETQ. There are 15 residues in the CDR3. With V trimmed by 4 bases and J by 2 bases, 3 bases remained unmatched. This chain's CDR3 is CASSQTSGATDTQYF. CDR3 coding DNA: TGCGCCAGCAGCCAGACTAGCGGGGCCACAGATACGCAGTATTTT. The whole variable domain, remainder taken from reference TRBV5-1 and TRBJ2-3, is KAGVTQTPRYLIKTRGQQVTLSCSPISGHRSVSWYQQTPGQGLQFLFEYFSETQRNKGNFPGRFSGRQFSNSRSEMNVSTLELGDSALYLCASSQTSGATDTQYFGPGTRLTVL.

A few counts support this clonotype. The rearrangement links TRBV6-5 to TRBJ1-5; 7 bases are a match to TRBD1. This CDR3 contains 14 residues. Germline values: CDR1 MNHEY, CDR2 SVGAGI. The trim removed 6 bases at V and 7 bases at J, leaving 9 bases unmatched. The CDR3 spells CASRVNRGGQPQHF. The CDR3 nucleotides read TGTGCCAGCAGGGTTAACAGGGGAGGCCAGCCCCAGCATTTT.

This clonotype came up many times. The chain couples TRBV5-1 to TRBJ2-3; D gene uncertain. V was clipped by 5 bases and J by 5 bases, with 15 bases between them. The CDR3 has 14 residues. CDR1 is SGHRS, CDR2 YFSETQ, per germline. The DNA for the CDR3 is TGCGCCAGCAGGCTTGAGGTTTCCAGAGATACGCAGTATTTT. Its protein product is CASRLEVSRDTQYF.

Many counts were recorded for this clonotype. This rearrangement joins TRBV6-6 to TRBJ2-2; TRBD2 matches at 8 bases. From germline, CDR1 is MNHNY and CDR2 SVGAGI (reference sequence). The CDR3 spans 15 residues. After removal of 6 bases from V and 1 base from J, the junction contained 4 bases not matched to a gene. CDR3 nucleotide sequence: TGTGCCAGCAGATCTAGCGGGCAGAACACCGGGGAGCTGTTTTTT. The encoded protein is CASRSSGQNTGELFF.

This clonotype was counted at least ten times. The rearrangement uses TRBV5-1 and TRBJ2-4; D remains unclear. This CDR3 region has 18 residues. Germline V gene data show CDR1 as SGHRS and CDR2 as YFSETQ. Trimming left V 0 bases short and J 2 bases short, with 18 bases between. DNA of the CDR3: TGCGCCAGCAGCTTGGGGCTGGAATCCGTTCGTACCAAAAACATTCAGTACTTC. As protein: CASSLGLESVRTKNIQYF. Full variable domain (outside the CDR3, taken from reference TRBV5-1 and TRBJ2-4): KAGVTQTPRYLIKTRGQQVTLSCSPISGHRSVSWYQQTPGQGLQFLFEYFSETQRNKGNFPGRFSGRQFSNSRSEMNVSTLELGDSALYLCASSLGLESVRTKNIQYFGAGTRLSVL.

This chain joins TRBV20-1 and TRBJ1-1, with 8 bases lining up with TRBD1. Germline assignment: CDR1 DFQATT and CDR2 SNEGSKA (reference sequence). The CDR3 covers 13 residues. The V and J ends lost 6 bases and 6 bases, in that order; junction bases with no gene match: 9. The CDR3 loop is CSAYGQGTPEAFF. CDR3 nucleotide sequence: TGCAGTGCCTACGGACAGGGAACGCCTGAAGCTTTCTTT.

This clonotype showed up just a few times. The chain carries TRBV5-1 and TRBJ1-4; 7 bases match TRBD1. This CDR3 region has 14 residues. J gave up 4 bases and V 3 bases, and 3 bases lay outside the gene matches. Germline V gene lookup returns CDR1 SGHRS and CDR2 YFSETQ. CDR3 bases: TGCGCCAGCAGCTCCCGGGACAGTAATGAAAAACTGTTTTTT. This translates into CASSSRDSNEKLFF.

V and J are TRBV5-1 and TRBJ2-7; TRBD2 agrees at 8 bases. After removal of 4 bases from V and 4 bases from J, the junction contained 13 bases not matched to a gene. The germline CDR1 and CDR2 sequences are SGHRS and YFSETQ. The CDR3 is 16 residues long. In DNA form, the CDR3 reads TGCGCCAGCAGCCGATCAGCGGGGGCCAAAACATACGAGCAGTACTTC. Amino acid sequence: CASSRSAGAKTYEQYF.

This clonotype was seen at least ten times. The genes are TRBV6-2 or TRBV6-3 and TRBJ2-7; D possibly corresponds to TRBD2 (6 bases). V was cut by 4 bases and J by 3 bases, with 10 bases left in between. The CDR3 loop spans 13 amino acids. Germline V gene sequence: CDR1 MNHEY, CDR2 SVGEGT. CDR3 loop: CASSSGGVYEQYF. CDR3 DNA: TGTGCCAGCAGTTCCGGGGGAGTCTACGAGCAGTACTTC.

The chain carries TRBV7-3 and TRBJ2-1, with 12 bases identical to TRBD2. The germline CDR1 and CDR2 sequences are SGHTA and FQGTGA. The CDR3 loop spans 15 amino acids. The V segment lost 5 bases and the J segment 2 bases; nucleotides outside the gene matches: 1. CDR3 protein: CASSASGRAYNEQFF. CDR3 bases: TGTGCCAGCAGCGCTAGCGGGAGGGCCTACAATGAGCAGTTCTTC. The whole variable domain, remainder taken from reference TRBV7-3 and TRBJ2-1, is GAGVSQTPSNKVTEKGKYVELRCDPISGHTALYWYRQSLGQGPEFLIYFQGTGAADDSGLPNDRFFAVRPEGSVSTLKIQRTERGDSAVYLCASSASGRAYNEQFFGPGTRLTVL.